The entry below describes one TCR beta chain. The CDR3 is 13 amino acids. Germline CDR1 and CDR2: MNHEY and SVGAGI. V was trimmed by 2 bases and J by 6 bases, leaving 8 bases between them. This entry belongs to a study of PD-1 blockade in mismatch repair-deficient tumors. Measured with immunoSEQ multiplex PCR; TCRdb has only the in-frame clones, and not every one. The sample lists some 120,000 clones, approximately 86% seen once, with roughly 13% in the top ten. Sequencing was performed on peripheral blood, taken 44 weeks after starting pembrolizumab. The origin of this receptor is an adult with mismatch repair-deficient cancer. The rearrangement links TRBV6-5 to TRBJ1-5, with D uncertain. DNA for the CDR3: TGTGCCAGCAGTTACAGCGGAAGTCAGCCCCAGCATTTT. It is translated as CASSYSGSQPQHF.